Listed here is a single T cell receptor beta chain. The antigen is not known. The data originate from a study of CXCR3-negative and CXCR3-positive naive CD8 T cells. About the research overall: The TRB read total, around 140 million, broke down to about 1.5 +/- 0.3 million reads per library.

The CDR3 is 16 residues long. CDR1 is SQVTM, CDR2 ANQGSEA, per germline. The study's findings and limits: Surface CD5 matched across naive subsets, and TRB CDR3 properties served to infer TCR strength. Naive CXCR3-positive and CXCR3-negative cells shared TRBV-TRBJ usage; memory cells diverged.

The method, 5' RACE with UMI labels, was used to prepare the TRB cDNA libraries. TCRdb re-called the 5' RACE reads; every CDR3 protein appears as one record, without DNA. This table holds tens of thousands of distinct CDR3 sequences. This sequence was found in a human donor in good health. Some clones in this sample may be carry-over from other donors' samples. The sequenced sample consisted of naive CXCR3- CD8+ T cells from blood. Regarding subset: CD45RO-CCR7+CD27+CD95- naive CD8+ T cells lacking CXCR3 (TNR3-). J is TRBJ2-3 and V is TRBV29-1; there is no DNA to check the TCRdb D call of TRBD2. The CDR3 reads CSVEGLAGGITDTQYF.